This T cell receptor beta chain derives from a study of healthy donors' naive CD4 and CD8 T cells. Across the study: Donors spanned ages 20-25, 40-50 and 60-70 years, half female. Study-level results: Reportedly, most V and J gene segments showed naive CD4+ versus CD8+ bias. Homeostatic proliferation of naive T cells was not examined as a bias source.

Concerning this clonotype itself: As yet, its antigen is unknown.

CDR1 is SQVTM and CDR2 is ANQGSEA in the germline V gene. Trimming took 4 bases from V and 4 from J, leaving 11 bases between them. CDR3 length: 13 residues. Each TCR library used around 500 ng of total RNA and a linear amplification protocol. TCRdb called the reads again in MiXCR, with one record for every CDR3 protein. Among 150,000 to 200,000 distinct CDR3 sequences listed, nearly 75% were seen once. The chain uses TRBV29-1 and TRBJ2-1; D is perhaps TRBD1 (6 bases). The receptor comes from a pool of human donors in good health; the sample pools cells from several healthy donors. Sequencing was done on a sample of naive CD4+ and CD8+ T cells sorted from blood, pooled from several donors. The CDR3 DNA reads TGCAGCGTTGTTCCCAGGGGATACAATGAGCAGTTCTTC. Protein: CSVVPRGYNEQFF.